The 31 T cell receptor beta chains listed next were all sequenced from one sample in a study of blood T cell repertoires in COVID-19. Assay used: immunoSEQ multiplex PCR; TCRdb lists only in-frame clones, some missing. The data hold 150,000 to 200,000 clones, with approximately 82% observed a single time. Sequenced material: peripheral blood. Receptor source: a human donor with acute or convalescent COVID-19. The donor label of this sample is uncertain.

The V call is TRBV5-5, the J call TRBJ1-2, with D unresolved. This CDR3 contains 15 residues. V shed 0 bases and J shed 4 bases, with 13 bases lying between them. CDR1 is SGHKS and CDR2 is YYEKEE in the germline V gene (reference sequence). CDR3 in DNA: TGTGCCAGCAGCTTGGCCTCGGTTTCGGGCTATGGCTACACCTTC. The encoded protein is CASSLASVSGYGYTF.

This chain connects TRBV11-2 to TRBJ2-7, with 7 bases lining up with TRBD2. From germline, CDR1 is SGHAT and CDR2 FQNNGV. The CDR3 is 14 amino acids. V lost 4 bases to trimming and J lost 2 bases; unmatched junction nucleotides: 5. The CDR3 DNA reads as TGTGCCAGCAGCTCGATAAGCGGGACCTACGAGCAGTACTTC. It specifies CASSSISGTYEQYF.

The V and J genes are TRBV28 and TRBJ2-2; TRBD2 matches 8 bases. The CDR3 is 14 residues long. Germline assignment: CDR1 MDHEN and CDR2 SYDVKM. Losses at the gene ends were 7 bases for V and 4 bases for J; bases not matched to a gene: 5. DNA of the CDR3: TGTGCCAGCACCCCCGGGGGGGGCACCGGGGAGCTGTTTTTT. Protein sequence: CASTPGGGTGELFF.

The V gene is TRBV19, the J gene TRBJ2-3; D might be TRBD1 (6 bases). The CDR3 is 17 amino acids. Germline values: CDR1 LNHDA, CDR2 SQIVND (reference sequence). V lost 6 bases to trimming and J lost 1 base, with 20 bases between them. CDR3 coding DNA: TGTGCCAGTAGCCACTTGACAGGTTTAGAGGGCACAGATACGCAGTATTTT. This translates into CASSHLTGLEGTDTQYF.

The chain has TRBV2 and TRBJ1-4, with 8 positions matching TRBD1. Germline CDR1 SNHLY, CDR2 FYNNEI. This CDR3 is 15 amino acids long. Unmatched junction bases numbered 2, after V lost 5 bases and J lost 0 bases. CDR3 region: CASSKTGATNEKLFF. CDR3 bases: TGTGCCAGCAGTAAGACAGGGGCAACTAATGAAAAACTGTTTTTT.

This clone appeared once. The rearrangement joins TRBV30 to TRBJ1-2, with D unclear. Looked up from germline, CDR1 is GTSNPN and CDR2 is SVGIG (reference sequence). This CDR3 spans 13 amino acids. The ends were cut back, 2 bases at V and 3 bases at J, with 10 bases in the middle. The CDR3 loop reads CAWSQRRDYGYTF. CDR3 nucleotide sequence: TGTGCCTGGAGTCAACGACGGGACTATGGCTACACCTTC.

The chain is built from TRBV7-2 and TRBJ2-7, with 8 nucleotides matching TRBD1. This CDR3 is built from 15 residues. The germline V gene encodes CDR1 SGHTA and CDR2 FQGNSA. J gave up 5 bases and V 0 bases, and 6 bases lay outside the gene matches. Here the CDR3 reads CASSLARTGSNEQYF. CDR3 DNA sequence: TGTGCCAGCAGCTTAGCGAGGACAGGGAGCAACGAGCAGTACTTC.

This chain uses TRBV6-6 with TRBJ1-1; D unclear. Trimming stripped 6 bases from V and 4 bases from J, with 15 bases between. Germline CDR1 reads MNHNY; CDR2 reads SVGAGI (reference sequence). The CDR3 loop spans 14 amino acids. The chain's CDR3 is CASSSVGVSTEAFF. The CDR3 DNA reads as TGTGCCAGCAGCTCCGTGGGAGTGAGCACTGAAGCTTTCTTT.

The chain combines TRBV6-5 with TRBJ2-1, with 10 bases lining up with TRBD2. The V and J ends lost 4 bases and 1 base, in that order; junction bases with no gene match: 4. The CDR3 covers 16 residues. Germline CDR1 and CDR2: MNHEY and SVGAGI. CDR3 nucleotides: TGTGCCAGCAGTTCTAGCGGGAGAGGGTCCTACAATGAGCAGTTCTTC. It is translated as CASSSSGRGSYNEQFF.

The rearrangement links TRBV7-9 to TRBJ2-5; 9 nucleotides align to TRBD2. The CDR3 covers 15 residues. V was clipped by 1 base and J by 5 bases; unmatched bases: 5. The germline CDR1 and CDR2 sequences are SEHNR and FQNEAQ (reference sequence). The CDR3 bases are TGTGCCAGCAGCTTAGGGCGGGGGGGAAAGGAGACCCAGTACTTC. As protein: CASSLGRGGKETQYF.

The genes are TRBV6-5 and TRBJ1-1; D possibly corresponds to TRBD1 (5 bases). Germline V lookup: CDR1 MNHEY, CDR2 SVGAGI. This CDR3 has 14 residues. With 5 bases removed from V and 5 bases from J, the gap between germline ends came to 15 bases. The CDR3 DNA reads TGTGCCAGCAGTAGGGGTTTGGAAAAAACTGAAGCTTTCTTT. Its translation: CASSRGLEKTEAFF.

This clone was picked up a small number of times. The chain employs TRBV18 and TRBJ2-7, with 9 bases identical to TRBD2. Germline V gives CDR1 KGHSH, CDR2 LQKENI. With 2 bases clipped from V and 3 bases from J, the junction kept 8 bases outside the gene matches. The CDR3 length is 16 residues. In nucleotides, the CDR3 is TGTGCCAGCTCACCATGGGCGGGAGGGCCTGACTACGAGCAGTACTTC. Translating it yields CASSPWAGGPDYEQYF. The full variable domain, its missing parts supplied by reference TRBV18 and TRBJ2-7, is NAGVMQNPRHLVRRRGQEARLRCSPMKGHSHVYWYRQLPEEGLKFMVYLQKENIIDESGMPKERFSAEFPKEGPSILRIQQVVRGDSAAYFCASSPWAGGPDYEQYFGPGTRLTVT.

The gene calls are TRBV7-2 and TRBJ1-4; a weak D match, TRBD1 (6 bases). The CDR3 sequence is 13 residues long. The V and J ends lost 4 bases and 8 bases respectively, with 11 bases between them. Germline V gene data show CDR1 as SGHTA and CDR2 as FQGNSA. As DNA, the CDR3 is TGTGCCAGCAGCTCCAGGGGAAGAGAAAAACTGTTTTTT. Translating it yields CASSSRGREKLFF.

The J gene is TRBJ2-7, the V gene TRBV7-6, with 7 bases aligning to TRBD1. Per the germline V gene, CDR1 is SGHVS and CDR2 is FNYEAQ. V was clipped by 2 bases and J by 0 bases; unmatched bases: 1. CDR3 length: 14 residues. In DNA, the CDR3 is TGTGCCAGCAGCTTAACAGGGGACTCCTACGAGCAGTACTTC. Its translation: CASSLTGDSYEQYF.

V usage is TRBV18 and J usage is TRBJ1-3, with TRBD1 matching over 7 bases. There are 16 residues in the CDR3. Germline V gene sequence: CDR1 KGHSH, CDR2 LQKENI. V gave up 1 base and J gave up 0 bases; unmatched junction bases: 3. CDR3 amino acids: CASSPLGTASGNTIYF. DNA of the CDR3: TGTGCCAGCTCACCACTTGGGACAGCCTCTGGAAACACCATATATTTT. Full variable domain (remainder filled in from reference TRBV18 and TRBJ1-3): NAGVMQNPRHLVRRRGQEARLRCSPMKGHSHVYWYRQLPEEGLKFMVYLQKENIIDESGMPKERFSAEFPKEGPSILRIQQVVRGDSAAYFCASSPLGTASGNTIYFGEGSWLTVV.

The chain is built from TRBV7-3 and TRBJ1-2, with 12 nucleotides matching TRBD1. Trimming cost V 2 bases and J 2 bases; bases outside gene matches: 3. This CDR3 contains 16 residues. Germline V gene sequence: CDR1 SGHTA, CDR2 FQGTGA. This CDR3 is CASSLGGQGANYGYTF. CDR3 in DNA: TGTGCCAGCAGCTTAGGGGGACAGGGGGCGAACTATGGCTACACCTTC.

The chain has TRBV5-1 and TRBJ2-3, with D perhaps TRBD1 (5 bases). This CDR3 comprises 15 residues. The germline V gene encodes CDR1 SGHRS and CDR2 YFSETQ. V shed 2 bases and J shed 5 bases, with 15 bases lying between them. The CDR3 is CASSLQATAQDTQYF. The CDR3 coding sequence is TGCGCCAGCAGCTTACAGGCTACGGCGCAAGATACGCAGTATTTT.

A note on this clone: At the DNA level, this CDR3 is encoded by other sequences in the same sample as well. This sequence joins TRBV10-3 and TRBJ1-2, with TRBD1 identical over 9 bases. CDR3 size: 14 residues. The ends lost 4 bases at V and 0 bases at J; junction bases unmatched: 0. Germline V gene data show CDR1 as ENHRY and CDR2 as SYGVKD. DNA of the CDR3: TGTGCCATCAGTGGACAGGGGGCTAACTATGGCTACACCTTC. Residues: CAISGQGANYGYTF.

The chain links TRBV6-5 to TRBJ1-3; 8 bases are a match to TRBD1. The CDR3 has 15 amino acids. V shed 4 bases and J 2 bases; nucleotides not matched to a gene: 4. The V gene's germline CDR1 is MNHEY and CDR2 SVGAGI. The CDR3 DNA reads TGTGCCAGCAGTTCAGGGGGCGCTCCTGGAAACACCATATATTTT. It yields the protein CASSSGGAPGNTIYF.

The chain combines TRBV11-1 with TRBJ2-7, with 11 bases identical to TRBD1. Germline loops: CDR1 SGHAT, CDR2 FQDESV (reference sequence). V lost 1 base and J lost 3; bases outside the gene matches: 2. The CDR3 runs 15 residues. DNA of the CDR3: TGTGCCAGCAGCTTAGTAGGGACAGGGGGCTACGAGCAGTACTTC. Translating it yields CASSLVGTGGYEQYF.

This chain uses TRBV29-1 with TRBJ1-4; 10 nucleotides match TRBD1. V lost 6 bases and J lost 4; bases outside the gene matches: 8. The CDR3 length is 15 residues. Germline CDR1 is SQVTM and CDR2 is ANQGSEA. Here the CDR3 reads CSVLPRDRGNEKLFF. In DNA, the CDR3 is TGCAGCGTCCTCCCCCGGGACAGGGGTAATGAAAAACTGTTTTTT.

V gene TRBV7-2 combines with J gene TRBJ1-1; a weak D match, TRBD1 (6 bases). Trimming left V 5 bases short and J 5 bases short, with 15 bases between. The CDR3 is made up of 14 amino acids. Germline assignment: CDR1 SGHTA and CDR2 FQGNSA. The CDR3 DNA reads TGTGCCAGCAGCGCTTCAGGGGTGCGGACTGAAGCTTTCTTT. Translation gives CASSASGVRTEAFF. Supplemented by reference TRBV7-2 and TRBJ1-1, the full variable domain reads GAGVSQSPSNKVTEKGKDVELRCDPISGHTALYWYRQSLGQGLEFLIYFQGNSAPDKSGLPSDRFSAERTGGSVSTLTIQRTQQEDSAVYLCASSASGVRTEAFFGQGTRLTVV.

The chain links TRBV2 to TRBJ2-3; 10 nucleotides line up with TRBD2. CDR1 is SNHLY and CDR2 is FYNNEI in the germline V gene. V was clipped by 6 bases and J by 3 bases; unmatched bases: 9. The CDR3 has 16 amino acids. CDR3: CASSPLAGGGTDTQYF. CDR3 DNA: TGTGCCAGCAGCCCCTTAGCGGGAGGCGGGACAGATACGCAGTATTTT.

This clone has more than one count but fewer than ten. The chain uses TRBV9 and TRBJ1-2; weak D call: TRBD1 (5 bases). In germline, CDR1 is SGDLS, CDR2 YYNGEE. CDR3 length equals 14 residues. V shed 4 bases and J shed 1 base, with 11 bases lying between them. The CDR3 DNA reads as TGTGCCAGCAGCCCTCAGGGCTATAACTATGGCTACACCTTC. This codes for CASSPQGYNYGYTF.

The V gene is TRBV19, the J gene TRBJ1-2, with TRBD1 matching over 10 bases. The CDR3 totals 15 residues. With V trimmed by 6 bases and J by 4 bases, 8 bases remained unmatched. In germline, CDR1 is LNHDA, CDR2 SQIVND (reference sequence). CDR3 sequence (DNA): TGTGCCAGTAGGAAACCGGGACAGGGGATCTATGGCTACACCTTC. Its protein product is CASRKPGQGIYGYTF.

V is TRBV7-9 and J is TRBJ1-5; TRBD1 might be the D (5 bases). CDR1 is SEHNR and CDR2 is FQNEAQ in the germline V gene (reference sequence). The CDR3 loop spans 13 amino acids. V lost 3 bases and J 5 bases, leaving 8 bases between the germline ends. In nucleotides, the CDR3 is TGTGCCAGCAGCTTTGGGGCTGATCAGCCCCAGCATTTT. This encodes CASSFGADQPQHF.

This clone came up once. The chain joins TRBV7-6 to TRBJ2-7; 9 nucleotides align to TRBD2. CDR3 size: 15 residues. Germline V gives CDR1 SGHVS, CDR2 FNYEAQ. J was trimmed by 2 bases and V by 0 bases; bases with no gene match: 2. The CDR3 DNA sequence: TGTGCCAGCAGCTTAGCAGCGGGAGGAACCTACGAGCAGTACTTC. Residues: CASSLAAGGTYEQYF.

The CDR3 DNA is TGTGCCAGCAGCCGAGGGTTCTGGGGCACTGAAGCTTTCTTT. This sequence encodes CASSRGFWGTEAFF. This chain connects TRBV27 to TRBJ1-1, with D unresolved. Trimming removed 6 bases from V and 4 bases from J, with 15 bases in between. This CDR3 is 14 amino acids long. The germline gives CDR1 MNHEY, CDR2 SMNVEV (reference sequence).

This chain joins TRBV18 and TRBJ1-1; D is unclear. With 4 bases removed from V and 2 bases from J, the gap between germline ends came to 11 bases. Germline lookup yields CDR1 KGHSH and CDR2 LQKENI. CDR3 length equals 14 residues. CDR3 in amino acids: CASSRSIRNTEAFF. CDR3 nucleotide sequence: TGTGCCAGCTCACGCAGTATTCGAAACACTGAAGCTTTCTTT.

The chain has TRBV6-1 and TRBJ2-2, with TRBD1 as a possible D gene (5 bases). The ends were cut back, 3 bases at V and 3 bases at J, with 8 bases in the middle. CDR3 length equals 14 residues. CDR1 and CDR2 (germline): MNHNS, SASEGT. The DNA for the CDR3 is TGTGCCAGCAGTGATCAGGGTGACACCGGGGAGCTGTTTTTT. It codes for CASSDQGDTGELFF.

This rearrangement joins TRBV5-1 to TRBJ2-5, with TRBD2 identical over 11 bases. This CDR3 contains 16 residues. V lost 1 base and J lost 5; bases outside the gene matches: 7. Germline CDR1 SGHRS, CDR2 YFSETQ. The CDR3 DNA reads as TGCGCCAGCAGCTTGAGGGGGACTAGCGGAGGGGAGACCCAGTACTTC. It codes for CASSLRGTSGGETQYF.